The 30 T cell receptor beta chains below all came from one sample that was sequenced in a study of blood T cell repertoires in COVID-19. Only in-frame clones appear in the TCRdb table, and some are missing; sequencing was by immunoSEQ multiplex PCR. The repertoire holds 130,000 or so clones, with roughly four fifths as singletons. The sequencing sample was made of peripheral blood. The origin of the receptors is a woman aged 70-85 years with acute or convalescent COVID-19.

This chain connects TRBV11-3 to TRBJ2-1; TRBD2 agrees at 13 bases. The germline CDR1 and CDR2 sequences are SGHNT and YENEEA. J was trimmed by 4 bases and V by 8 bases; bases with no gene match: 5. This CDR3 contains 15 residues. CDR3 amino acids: CASRLAGGLYNEQFF. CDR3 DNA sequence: TGTGCCAGCCGACTAGCGGGGGGACTATACAATGAGCAGTTCTTC.

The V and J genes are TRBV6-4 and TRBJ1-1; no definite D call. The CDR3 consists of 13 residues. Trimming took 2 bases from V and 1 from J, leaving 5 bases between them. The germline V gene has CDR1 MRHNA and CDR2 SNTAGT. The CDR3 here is CASSDDWNTEAFF. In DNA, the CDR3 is TGTGCCAGCAGTGACGACTGGAACACTGAAGCTTTCTTT.

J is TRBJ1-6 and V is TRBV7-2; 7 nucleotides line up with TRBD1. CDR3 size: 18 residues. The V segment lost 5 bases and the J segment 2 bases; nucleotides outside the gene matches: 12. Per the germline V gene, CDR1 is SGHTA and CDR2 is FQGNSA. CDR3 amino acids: CASSPQSGQLTYNSPLHF. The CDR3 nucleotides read TGTGCCAGCAGCCCACAGTCGGGACAGCTGACCTATAATTCACCCCTCCACTTT.

CDR3 sequence: CASSYSELNGYTF. The CDR3 coding sequence is TGTGCCAGCAGTTACTCCGAACTTAATGGCTACACCTTC. V gene TRBV6-5 combines with J gene TRBJ1-2; unclear D gene. The V gene's germline CDR1 is MNHEY and CDR2 SVGAGI. The CDR3 runs to 13 residues. V lost 0 bases, J lost 6 bases, and 8 bases lay in between.

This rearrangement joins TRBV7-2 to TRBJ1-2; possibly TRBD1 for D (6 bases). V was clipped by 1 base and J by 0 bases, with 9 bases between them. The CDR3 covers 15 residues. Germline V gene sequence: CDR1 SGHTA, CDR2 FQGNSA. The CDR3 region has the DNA TGTGCCAGCAGCTTAGTGGGGGCCTCTAACTATGGCTACACCTTC. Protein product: CASSLVGASNYGYTF.

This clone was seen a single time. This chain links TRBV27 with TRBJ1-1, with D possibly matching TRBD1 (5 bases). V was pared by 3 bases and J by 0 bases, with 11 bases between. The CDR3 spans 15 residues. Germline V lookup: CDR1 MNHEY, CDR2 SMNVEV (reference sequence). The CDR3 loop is CASSFGDSVNTEAFF. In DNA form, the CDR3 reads TGTGCCAGCAGTTTCGGTGACAGCGTGAACACTGAAGCTTTCTTT.

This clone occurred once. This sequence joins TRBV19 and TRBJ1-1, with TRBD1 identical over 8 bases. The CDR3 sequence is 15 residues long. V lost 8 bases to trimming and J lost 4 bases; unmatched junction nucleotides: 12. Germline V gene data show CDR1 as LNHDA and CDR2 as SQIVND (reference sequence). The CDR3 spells CASVGSLQGGTEAFF. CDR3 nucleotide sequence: TGTGCCAGTGTCGGGTCGTTACAGGGGGGCACTGAAGCTTTCTTT.

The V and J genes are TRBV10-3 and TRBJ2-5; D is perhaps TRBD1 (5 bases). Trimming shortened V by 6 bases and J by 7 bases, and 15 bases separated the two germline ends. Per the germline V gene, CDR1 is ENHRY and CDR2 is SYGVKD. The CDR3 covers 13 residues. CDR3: CAISNRLEGTQYF. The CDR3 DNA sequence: TGTGCCATCAGCAACAGGTTAGAAGGGACCCAGTACTTC.

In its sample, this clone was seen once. The CDR3 bases are TGCAGCGGACAGGATTGGGAGAACACTGAAGCTTTCTTT. It encodes CSGQDWENTEAFF. This rearrangement joins TRBV29-1 to TRBJ1-1; D perhaps matches TRBD1 (6 bases). V gave up 7 bases and J gave up 1 base, with 13 bases separating them. The CDR3 totals 13 residues. CDR1 SQVTM and CDR2 ANQGSEA come from the germline V gene.

The CDR3, as DNA: TGTGCCAGCAGTTTCGACAGGAGGTTTGGCTACACCTTC. It yields the protein CASSFDRRFGYTF. The chain couples TRBV27 to TRBJ1-2; weak D call: TRBD1 (6 bases). Trimming took off 3 bases at V and 7 bases at J, with 12 bases between the two ends. CDR1 MNHEY and CDR2 SMNVEV come from the germline V gene (reference sequence). The CDR3 is 13 residues long.

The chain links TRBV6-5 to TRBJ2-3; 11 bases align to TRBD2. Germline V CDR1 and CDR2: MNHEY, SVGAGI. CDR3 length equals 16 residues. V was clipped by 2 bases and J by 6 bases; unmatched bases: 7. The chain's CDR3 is CASSYVTSGGADTQYF. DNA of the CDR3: TGTGCCAGCAGTTACGTAACTAGCGGGGGCGCGGATACGCAGTATTTT.

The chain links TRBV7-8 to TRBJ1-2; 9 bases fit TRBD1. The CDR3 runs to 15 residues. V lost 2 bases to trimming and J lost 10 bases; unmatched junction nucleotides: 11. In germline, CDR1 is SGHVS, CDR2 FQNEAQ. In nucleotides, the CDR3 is TGTGCCAGCAGCTTACTCTCCTTAAGACAGGGGGACTACACCTTC. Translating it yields CASSLLSLRQGDYTF.

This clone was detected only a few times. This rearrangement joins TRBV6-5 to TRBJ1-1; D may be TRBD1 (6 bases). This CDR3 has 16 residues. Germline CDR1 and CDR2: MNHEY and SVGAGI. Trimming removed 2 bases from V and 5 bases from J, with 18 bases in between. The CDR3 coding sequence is TGTGCCAGCAGTTACAGGGGTCAGGGGATGGGTACTGAAGCTTTCTTT. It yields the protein CASSYRGQGMGTEAFF.

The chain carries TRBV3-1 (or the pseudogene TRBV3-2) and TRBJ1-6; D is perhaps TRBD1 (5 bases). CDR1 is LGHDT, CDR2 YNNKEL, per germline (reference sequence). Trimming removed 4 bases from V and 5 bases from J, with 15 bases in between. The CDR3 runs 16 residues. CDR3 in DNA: TGTGCCAGCAGCCCGGTGGGGGGATTGGATAATTCACCCCTCCACTTT. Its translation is CASSPVGGLDNSPLHF.

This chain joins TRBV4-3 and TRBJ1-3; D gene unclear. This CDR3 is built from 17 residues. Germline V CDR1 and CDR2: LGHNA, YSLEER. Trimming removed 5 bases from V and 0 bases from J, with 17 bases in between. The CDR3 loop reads CASSKTADILSGNTIYF. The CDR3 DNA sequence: TGCGCCAGCAGCAAAACGGCAGACATCCTCTCTGGAAACACCATATATTTT.

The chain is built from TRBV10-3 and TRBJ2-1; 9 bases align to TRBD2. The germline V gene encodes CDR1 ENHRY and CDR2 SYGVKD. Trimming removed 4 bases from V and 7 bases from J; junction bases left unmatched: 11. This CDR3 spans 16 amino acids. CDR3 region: CAISVGLAGVRNEQFF. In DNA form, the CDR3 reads TGTGCCATCAGTGTCGGCTTAGCGGGGGTTCGAAATGAGCAGTTCTTC.

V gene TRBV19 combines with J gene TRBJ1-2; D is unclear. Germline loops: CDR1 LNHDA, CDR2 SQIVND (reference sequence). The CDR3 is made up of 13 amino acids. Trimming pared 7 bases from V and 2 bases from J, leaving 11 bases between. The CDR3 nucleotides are TGTGCCAGTAAAAACCTAACCAACTATGGCTACACCTTC. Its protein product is CASKNLTNYGYTF.

CDR3 sequence (DNA): TGCGCCAGCAGCCAAAATGCAGGGGACTATGGCTACACCTTC. This translates into CASSQNAGDYGYTF. J is TRBJ1-2 and V is TRBV4-3; tentative D call: TRBD1 (6 bases). The CDR3 spans 14 residues. Trimming took 2 bases from V and 3 from J, leaving 10 bases between them. CDR1 is LGHNA and CDR2 is YSLEER in the germline V gene.

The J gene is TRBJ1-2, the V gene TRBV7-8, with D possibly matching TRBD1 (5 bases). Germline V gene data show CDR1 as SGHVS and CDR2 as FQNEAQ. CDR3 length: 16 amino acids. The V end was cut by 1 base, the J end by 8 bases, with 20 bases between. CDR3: CASSLEGWGSTRGYTF. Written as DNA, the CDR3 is TGTGCCAGCAGCTTAGAGGGTTGGGGCAGTACTCGGGGCTACACCTTC.

The CDR3 loop is CASSTYRGGTEAFF. The CDR3 region has the DNA TGTGCCAGCAGCACCTACAGGGGCGGCACTGAAGCTTTCTTT. This chain uses TRBV16 with TRBJ1-1, with TRBD1 matching 7 bases. CDR3 size: 14 residues. The trim removed 5 bases at V and 4 bases at J, leaving 7 bases unmatched. The germline V gene has CDR1 KGHSY and CDR2 FQNENV.

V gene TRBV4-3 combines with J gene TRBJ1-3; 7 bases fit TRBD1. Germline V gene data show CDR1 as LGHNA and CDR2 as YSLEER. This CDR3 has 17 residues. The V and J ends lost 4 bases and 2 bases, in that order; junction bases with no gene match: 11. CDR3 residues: CASSRGSGQGAGNTIYF. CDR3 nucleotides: TGCGCCAGCAGCCGAGGTTCTGGTCAGGGGGCTGGAAACACCATATATTTT.

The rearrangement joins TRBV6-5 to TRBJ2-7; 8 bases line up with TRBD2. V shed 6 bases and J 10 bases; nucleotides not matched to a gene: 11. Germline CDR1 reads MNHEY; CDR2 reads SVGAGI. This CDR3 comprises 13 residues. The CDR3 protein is CASREVAREVQYV. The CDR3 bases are TGTGCCAGCAGGGAGGTCGCGCGGGAGGTTCAGTACGTC.

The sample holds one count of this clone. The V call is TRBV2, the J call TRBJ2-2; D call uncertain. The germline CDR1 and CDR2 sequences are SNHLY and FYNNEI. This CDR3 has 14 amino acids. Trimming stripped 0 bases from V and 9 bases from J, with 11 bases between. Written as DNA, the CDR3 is TGTGCCAGCAGTGAAGCGCCCGAGTTCCGGGAGCTGTTTTTT. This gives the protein CASSEAPEFRELFF.

The chain's CDR3 is CASSQVRSGGPRGNEQFF. DNA of the CDR3: TGCGCCAGCAGCCAAGTGAGGAGCGGGGGGCCGAGGGGCAATGAGCAGTTCTTC. The V call is TRBV4-1, the J call TRBJ2-1; the match to TRBD2 covers 9 bases. CDR3 size: 18 residues. CDR1 MGHRA and CDR2 YSYEKL come from the germline V gene. V lost 1 base, J lost 6 bases, and 13 bases stayed unmatched.

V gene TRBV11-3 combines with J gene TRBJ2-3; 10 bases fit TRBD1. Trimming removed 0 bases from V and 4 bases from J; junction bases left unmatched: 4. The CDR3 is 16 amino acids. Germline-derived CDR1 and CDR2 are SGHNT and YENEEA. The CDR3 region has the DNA TGTGCCAGCAGCTTAGACAGGACAGGGGGGTCAGATACGCAGTATTTT. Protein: CASSLDRTGGSDTQYF.

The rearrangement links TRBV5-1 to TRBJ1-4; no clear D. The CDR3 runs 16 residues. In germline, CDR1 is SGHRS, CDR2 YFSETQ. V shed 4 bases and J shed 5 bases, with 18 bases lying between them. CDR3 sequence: CASSVAPQGSNEKLFF. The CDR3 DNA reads TGCGCCAGCAGCGTAGCCCCCCAAGGCTCCAATGAAAAACTGTTTTTT.

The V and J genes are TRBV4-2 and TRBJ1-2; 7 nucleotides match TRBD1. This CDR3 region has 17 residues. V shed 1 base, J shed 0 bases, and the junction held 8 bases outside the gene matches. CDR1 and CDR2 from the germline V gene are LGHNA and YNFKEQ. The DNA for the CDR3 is TGTGCCAGCAGCCAAGTTTCCACAGGGGCGGCTAACTATGGCTACACCTTC. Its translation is CASSQVSTGAANYGYTF.

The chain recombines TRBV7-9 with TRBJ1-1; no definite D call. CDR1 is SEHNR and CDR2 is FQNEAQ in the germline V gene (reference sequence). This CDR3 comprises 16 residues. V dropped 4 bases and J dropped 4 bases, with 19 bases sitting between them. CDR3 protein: CASSSQKSGLGTEAFF. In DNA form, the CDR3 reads TGTGCCAGCAGCTCCCAGAAGTCTGGGCTGGGCACTGAAGCTTTCTTT.

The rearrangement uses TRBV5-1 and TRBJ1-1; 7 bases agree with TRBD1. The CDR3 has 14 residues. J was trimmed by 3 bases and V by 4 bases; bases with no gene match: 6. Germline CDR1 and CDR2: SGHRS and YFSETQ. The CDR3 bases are TGCGCCAGCAGCACGACAGGGTGGGACACTGAAGCTTTCTTT. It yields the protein CASSTTGWDTEAFF. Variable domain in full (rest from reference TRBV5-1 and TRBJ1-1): KAGVTQTPRYLIKTRGQQVTLSCSPISGHRSVSWYQQTPGQGLQFLFEYFSETQRNKGNFPGRFSGRQFSNSRSEMNVSTLELGDSALYLCASSTTGWDTEAFFGQGTRLTVV.

The CDR3 DNA follows: TGTGCCAGCAGCTCTCGAACCAGCGGGAGCACAGATACGCAGTATTTT. The encoded protein is CASSSRTSGSTDTQYF. This rearrangement joins TRBV3-1 (or the pseudogene TRBV3-2) to TRBJ2-3; tentative D call: TRBD2 (6 bases). V lost 5 bases and J 0 bases, leaving 15 bases between the germline ends. The germline CDR1 and CDR2 sequences are LGHDT and YNNKEL (reference sequence). The CDR3 contains 16 residues.